Here is one T cell receptor beta chain with its context. Germline values: CDR1 MDHEN, CDR2 SYDVKM. Trimming took 4 bases from V and 4 from J; bases not matched to a gene: 7. The CDR3 is 16 residues long. The sample originates from a study of blood T cell repertoires in COVID-19. Study context: Samples of COVID-19 (acute and convalescent) were obtained from the United States, Italy and Spain. Sources were T cells, B-cell-depleted T cells, or PBMCs; the material itself was cDNA or gDNA.

Profiling relied on immunoSEQ multiplex PCR, and the TCRdb table lists in-frame clones only, not all of them. The sample lists more than 95,000 clones; roughly nine tenths were seen once. Sequenced sample: peripheral blood. The source is a human donor in a cohort sampled during active COVID-19. The chain links TRBV28 to TRBJ2-2; 9 bases align to TRBD1. DNA for the CDR3: TGTGCCAGCAGTTGGGACAGGGAAAAGGGCACCGGGGAGCTGTTTTTT. It is translated as CASSWDREKGTGELFF.